This section outlines one T cell receptor (beta chain) sequence together with its context. Germline V lookup: CDR1 GTSNPN, CDR2 SVGIG (reference sequence). The CDR3 covers 19 residues. V trimming: 2 bases; J trimming: 1 base; junction bases outside the gene matches: 11. This record comes from a study of control samples from healthy donors and cancer patients. Repertoires were generated with immunoSEQ multiplex PCR, while TCRdb's copy carries only in-frame clones and drops some. This table has tens of thousands of clones, approximately 84% appearing once. The chain joins TRBV30 to TRBJ2-6; 10 bases agree with TRBD1. The receptor was derived from a man in his 70s with lung cancer. The sequenced sample was PBMCs. CDR3 loop: CAWSFSMTGGASGANVLTF. For the CDR3, the DNA is TGTGCCTGGAGTTTCTCGATGACAGGGGGCGCATCTGGGGCCAACGTCCTGACTTTC.